These 12 T cell receptor beta chains originate from one sample sequenced in a study of technical replicates of blood from a few donors (dated by TCRdb to the late 2010s). The protocol used for the library was the immunoSEQ multiplex PCR assay. This is the immuneACCESS table as TCRdb keeps it, with only in-frame sequences that have V and J called. A part of the clones is gone; compared with another copy, unresolved V genes explain less than half, and the rest is unexplained. Recorded for this sample are 50,000 to 70,000 clones; just under 95% of them occurred a single time. 3% of the sample rests with the top ten. Sequencing was done on a sample of PBMCs. The receptors originated from a human donor in good health. Some clones in this sample may be carry-over from other donors' samples.

V usage is TRBV10-3 and J usage is TRBJ2-2, with D possibly being TRBD1 (5 bases). Germline CDR1 reads ENHRY; CDR2 reads SYGVKD. The CDR3 totals 11 residues. V shed 8 bases and J shed 6 bases, with 7 bases lying between them. The CDR3, as DNA: TGTGCCATCCGACAGTCCGGGGAGCTGTTTTTT. Residues: CAIRQSGELFF.

The gene calls are TRBV6-5 and TRBJ1-2; weak D call: TRBD1 (6 bases). CDR3 length: 15 residues. Trimming shortened V by 2 bases and J by 4 bases, and 14 bases separated the two germline ends. Germline loops: CDR1 MNHEY, CDR2 SVGAGI. The CDR3 nucleotides are TGTGCCAGCAGTTACAGGGGGGGGTCCGGCTATGGCTACACCTTC. This sequence encodes CASSYRGGSGYGYTF.

The chain has TRBV19 and TRBJ2-2; 9 positions match TRBD1. The germline CDR1 and CDR2 sequences are LNHDA and SQIVND (reference sequence). The CDR3 runs to 15 residues. V was clipped by 7 bases and J by 7 bases; unmatched bases: 10. The CDR3 protein is CASITGTGLVGELFF. The CDR3 DNA sequence: TGTGCCAGTATTACCGGGACAGGGTTGGTCGGGGAGCTGTTTTTT.

This chain joins TRBV11-2 and TRBJ2-7, with TRBD2 identical over 11 bases. This CDR3 has 15 amino acids. With V trimmed by 2 bases and J by 1 base, 1 base remained unmatched. The germline gives CDR1 SGHAT, CDR2 FQNNGV. CDR3 DNA: TGTGCCAGCAGCTTACCTAGCGGGAGGTCCTACGAGCAGTACTTC. Translating gives CASSLPSGRSYEQYF.

The V gene is TRBV5-6, the J gene TRBJ2-1; a possible D gene is TRBD1 (5 bases). The CDR3 runs to 15 residues. Per the germline V gene, CDR1 is SGHDT and CDR2 is YYEEEE. The germline V and J ends were trimmed by 0 bases and 2 bases, with 9 bases remaining between them. The chain's CDR3 is CASSLVQGPYNEQFF. In DNA form, the CDR3 reads TGTGCCAGCAGCTTGGTCCAGGGCCCCTACAATGAGCAGTTCTTC.

The V call is TRBV11-2, the J call TRBJ1-1; TRBD1 might be the D (6 bases). Trimming shortened V by 4 bases and J by 0 bases, and 12 bases separated the two germline ends. The CDR3 covers 15 residues. Germline V gives CDR1 SGHAT, CDR2 FQNNGV. The CDR3 region has the DNA TGTGCCAGCAGCTATACAGGGACAATGAACACTGAAGCTTTCTTT. It specifies CASSYTGTMNTEAFF.

The rearrangement joins TRBV4-2 to TRBJ2-3; a possible D gene is TRBD2 (6 bases). Trimming shortened V by 3 bases and J by 4 bases, and 17 bases separated the two germline ends. Germline V gene lookup returns CDR1 LGHNA and CDR2 YNFKEQ. The CDR3 runs 16 residues. CDR3 in amino acids: CASSHRTTSGPDTQYF. In DNA, the CDR3 is TGTGCCAGCAGCCACCGGACTACCTCGGGCCCAGATACGCAGTATTTT.

The CDR3 sequence is CASSLQGLDTQYF. The CDR3 region has the DNA TGTGCCAGCAGCTTACAGGGATTAGATACGCAGTATTTT. The chain carries TRBV7-3 and TRBJ2-3; tentative D call: TRBD1 (5 bases). V lost 2 bases and J 5 bases, leaving 8 bases between the germline ends. This CDR3 has 13 residues. Germline-derived CDR1 and CDR2 are SGHTA and FQGTGA.

This sequence joins TRBV5-1 and TRBJ2-5; 9 bases align to TRBD1. V was pared by 0 bases and J by 2 bases, with 5 bases of the junction left unmatched. Per germline, CDR1 SGHRS and CDR2 YFSETQ. The CDR3 has 16 residues. CDR3 amino acids: CASSLGGQGLQETQYF. The CDR3 DNA is TGCGCCAGCAGCTTGGGGGGACAGGGTCTTCAAGAGACCCAGTACTTC.

The chain recombines TRBV7-9 with TRBJ2-3; D is perhaps TRBD1 (5 bases). Germline CDR1 reads SEHNR; CDR2 reads FQNEAQ (reference sequence). V was clipped by 2 bases and J by 2 bases, with 11 bases between them. This CDR3 has 15 residues. CDR3 nucleotide sequence: TGTGCCAGCAGCTTATATCAAGGGGCCACAGATACGCAGTATTTT. Protein: CASSLYQGATDTQYF.

The table lists this clone with a count of one. The gene calls are TRBV29-1 and TRBJ2-7, with 8 bases that match TRBD1. CDR3 length: 14 amino acids. Per germline, CDR1 SQVTM and CDR2 ANQGSEA. J lost 7 bases, V lost 4 bases, and 12 bases had no gene match. Written as DNA, the CDR3 is TGCAGCGTTGCTAGAGACCCAGGGGGCGCTGAGCAGTACTTC. Its protein is CSVARDPGGAEQYF.

This chain connects TRBV5-6 to TRBJ2-5, with D perhaps TRBD1 (6 bases). CDR3 length equals 13 residues. V was shortened by 6 bases and J by 5 bases, with 14 bases between the two germline ends. Looked up from germline, CDR1 is SGHDT and CDR2 is YYEEEE. The CDR3 DNA reads as TGTGCCAGCACCGACGGTAGGGGGGAGACCCAGTACTTC. Protein product: CASTDGRGETQYF.